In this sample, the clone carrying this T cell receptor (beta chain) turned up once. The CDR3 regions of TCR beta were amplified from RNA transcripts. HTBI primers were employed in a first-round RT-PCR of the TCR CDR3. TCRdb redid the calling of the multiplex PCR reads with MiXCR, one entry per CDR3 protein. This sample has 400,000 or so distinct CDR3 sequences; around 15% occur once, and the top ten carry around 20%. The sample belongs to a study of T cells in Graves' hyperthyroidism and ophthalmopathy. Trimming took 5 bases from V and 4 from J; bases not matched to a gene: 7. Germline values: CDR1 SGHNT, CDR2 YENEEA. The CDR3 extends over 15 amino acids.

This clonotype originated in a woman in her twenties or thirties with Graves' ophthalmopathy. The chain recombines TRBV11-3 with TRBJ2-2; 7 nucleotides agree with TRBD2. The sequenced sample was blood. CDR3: CASSKGRVSTGELFF. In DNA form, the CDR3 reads TGTGCCAGCAGCAAAGGGAGGGTCAGCACCGGGGAGCTGTTTTTT.